Listed below are T cell receptor beta chains from one sample, sequenced in a study of T cells in Graves' hyperthyroidism and ophthalmopathy. Via MiXCR, TCRdb re-called the multiplex PCR reads, giving one row per CDR3 protein. The sample consists of 250,000 to 350,000 distinct CDR3 sequences, about 20% of them appearing once. Sequencing used blood. The origin of the receptors is a young man with Graves' ophthalmopathy. CDR3s include the opening cysteine and the closing phenylalanine or tryptophan. The D gene is left open where the match is weak. Some rows have no size entry. The others give once, few or many, or a class for an expanded clone.

TGTGCCAGCAGACCTTGGGGGAATAGACCCACTGAAGCTTTCTTT,CASRPWGNRPTEAFF,TRBJ1-1,TRBV12-3/TRBV12-4,NA,NA
TGTGCCAGCAGCTTAGCACTAGCGGGACACAATGAGCAGTTCTTC,CASSLALAGHNEQFF,TRBJ2-1,TRBV7-6,TRBD2,few
TGTGCCAGCAGCTTCCCAGGGGCTCGCGAGCAGTACTTC,CASSFPGAREQYF,TRBJ2-7,TRBV3-1,NA,NA
TGCAGCGTCGGAACAGGGGGAAGCAATCAGCCCCAGCATTTT,CSVGTGGSNQPQHF,TRBJ1-5,TRBV29-1,TRBD1,NA
TGCAGTGCTCGTCCTAGGGGACTGGGAGGCTCCTACAATGAGCAGTTCTTC,CSARPRGLGGSYNEQFF,TRBJ2-1,TRBV20-1,NA,many
TGTGCCAGCAGATCCGGGACTAGTACTGAAAAACTGTTTTTT,CASRSGTSTEKLFF,TRBJ1-4,TRBV2,NA,NA
TGTGCCAGCAGTAAGACAGGGAAATTGACTGAAGCTTTCTTT,CASSKTGKLTEAFF,TRBJ1-1,TRBV25-1,TRBD1,NA
TGTGCCAGCAGTTTTTGGTCGGGAGGGGACATTCAGTACTTC,CASSFWSGGDIQYF,TRBJ2-4,TRBV12-3/TRBV12-4,TRBD2,NA
TGTGCCAGTAGTATAGAGGCCCAGCGGATCGGGGAGCTGTTTTTT,CASSIEAQRIGELFF,TRBJ2-2,TRBV19,NA,NA
TGCGCCAGCAGCTTATGGGCTAGATTATCCTACAATGAGCAGTTCTTC,CASSLWARLSYNEQFF,TRBJ2-1,TRBV5-1,NA,NA
TGTGCCAGCAGGCGGACAGGGCTGAACACTGAAGCTTTCTTT,CASRRTGLNTEAFF,TRBJ1-1,TRBV28,TRBD1,few
TGTGCCAGCAGCCCCGCTAGCGGGAGGGTGGCAGATACGCAGTATTTT,CASSPASGRVADTQYF,TRBJ2-3,TRBV7-2,TRBD2,many
TGTGCCAGCAGCCCCCGGACAGGGACTAACGAGCAGTACTTC,CASSPRTGTNEQYF,TRBJ2-7,TRBV9,NA,many
TGCGCCAGCACCCGCGACACCGGGGAGCTGTTTTTT,CASTRDTGELFF,TRBJ2-2,TRBV5-1,NA,few
TGCAGTGCTAGAGTAAGGGCTTTCCCGCCCAACAATGAGCAGTTCTTC,CSARVRAFPPNNEQFF,TRBJ2-1,TRBV20-1,NA,NA
TGTGCCAGCAGTTCCCCAGGGGCGGGCTACGAGCAGTACTTC,CASSSPGAGYEQYF,TRBJ2-7,TRBV12-3/TRBV12-4,NA,many
TGCGCCAGCAGCATCGGCCCCGTCTATGGCTACACCTTC,CASSIGPVYGYTF,TRBJ1-2,TRBV5-1,NA,many
TGTGCCAGCAGCCCGTACAGGGCTTCCTACGAGCAGTACTTC,CASSPYRASYEQYF,TRBJ2-7,TRBV28,NA,many
TGTGCCAGCAGTGGCGGCAAACTAGCGGGAGTTTCTGATGAGCAGTTCTTC,CASSGGKLAGVSDEQFF,TRBJ2-1,TRBV19,TRBD2,few
TGTGCCACCGCTAAGGGTTACACCGGGGAGCTGTTTTTT,CATAKGYTGELFF,TRBJ2-2,TRBV12-3/TRBV12-4,NA,NA
TGCGCCAGCAGCTTAGGGGGGTACGAGCAGCTCTTC,CASSLGGYEQLF,TRBJ2-7,TRBV13,NA,once
TGTGCCAGTGACCGGGACAGTACCTACGAGCAGTACTTC,CASDRDSTYEQYF,TRBJ2-7,TRBV6-1,TRBD1,NA
TGCGCCAGCAAAAGGGAAATGGGCAATCAGCCCCAGCATTTT,CASKREMGNQPQHF,TRBJ1-5,TRBV5-1,NA,NA
TGTGCCAGCAGTTATGGGGTTGGTAATGAGCAGTTCTTC,CASSYGVGNEQFF,TRBJ2-1,TRBV6-1,NA,few
TGTGCCAGCAGGGGGGGGGGGGTAGCTAACTATGGCTACACCTTC,CASRGGGVANYGYTF,TRBJ1-2,TRBV2,NA,few
TGTGCCAGCAGCTCTAGCGGGAGAGGGTACAATGAGCAGTTCTTC,CASSSSGRGYNEQFF,TRBJ2-1,TRBV11-3,TRBD2,many
TGTGCCACCAGTGACGCTAGGAACACTGAAGCTTTCTTT,CATSDARNTEAFF,TRBJ1-1,TRBV24-1,NA,few
TGTGCCAGCTCACCAAATCGGGGGGCCCAAAATGAGCAGTTCTTC,CASSPNRGAQNEQFF,TRBJ2-1,TRBV18,NA,NA
TGCAGTGCCAACCCTTTTTCCTATGGCTACACCTTC,CSANPFSYGYTF,TRBJ1-2,TRBV20-1,NA,many
TGTGCCAGCAGTGAAGCACAGGCACTCTACGAGCAGTACTTC,CASSEAQALYEQYF,TRBJ2-7,TRBV2,NA,NA
TGTGCCAGCAGACCCCGTTGGGACTCTTACTACGAGCAGTACTTC,CASRPRWDSYYEQYF,TRBJ2-7,TRBV5-8,NA,NA
TGTGCCAGCAGTTTAGGAGGAGGCAGCTTCTACGAGCAGTACTTC,CASSLGGGSFYEQYF,TRBJ2-7,TRBV12-3/TRBV12-4,NA,NA
TGTGCCAGCAGCTTAAGGTGGGGGTCCGGGACAGCCCTAGGCGGAGTAGCCAAAAACATTCAGTACTTC,CASSLRWGSGTALGGVAKNIQYF,TRBJ2-4,TRBV7-2,TRBD1,NA
TGTGCCAGCAGTTCGGCGGGAGGTCAAGATACGCAGTATTTT,CASSSAGGQDTQYF,TRBJ2-3,TRBV28,TRBD2,many
TGTGCCAGCAGCCAAGATCAAGCGGGGGGACGCTACAATGAGCAGTTCTTC,CASSQDQAGGRYNEQFF,TRBJ2-1,TRBV4-2,TRBD2,many
TGTGCCAGCTGCCCTAGCGGGAGTGAGACCCAGTACTTC,CASCPSGSETQYF,TRBJ2-5,TRBV6-1,TRBD2,few
TGCAGTGCTAGCACAGGGGGTAGCGGGACAAGGGGTGAGCAGTTCTTC,CSASTGGSGTRGEQFF,TRBJ2-1,TRBV20-1,NA,NA
TGTGCCAGCACCCGGAACAATGAGCAGTTCTTC,CASTRNNEQFF,TRBJ2-1,TRBV6-1,NA,NA
TGTGCCAGCAGCTTCAGGGGATCAGGAAACACCATATATTTT,CASSFRGSGNTIYF,TRBJ1-3,TRBV3-1,NA,few
TGTGCCAGCATGGTTCCGGGCAGGGAGCAGTTCTTC,CASMVPGREQFF,TRBJ2-1,TRBV27,NA,few
TGTGCCAGCAGTTTTTGGGAAACTGAAGCTTTCTTT,CASSFWETEAFF,TRBJ1-1,TRBV12-3/TRBV12-4,NA,few
TGTGCCAGCAGTTATGGGGAGGTGGGAAAAAACACTGAAGCTTTCTTT,CASSYGEVGKNTEAFF,TRBJ1-1,TRBV6-1,NA,NA
TGTGCCAGCAGCCCCCAAGGGCCCCGACGGCTGTTTTTT,CASSPQGPRRLFF,TRBJ2-2,TRBV11-2,NA,many
TGCAGTGCTCCACACAATATGGACGACTATGGCTACACCTTC,CSAPHNMDDYGYTF,TRBJ1-2,TRBV20-1,NA,once
TGCGCCAGCAGTACTGGAGGGCTAGCGAACGTTTACGAGCAGTTCTTC,CASSTGGLANVYEQFF,TRBJ2-1,TRBV5-1,NA,NA
TGTGCCAGCACCAACGGACAGGGCGACGCATTCTACGAGCAGTACTTC,CASTNGQGDAFYEQYF,TRBJ2-7,TRBV5-5,TRBD1,NA
TGTGCCTGGAGTGGAGGACAGGGGGCTTCCGAGCAGTACTTC,CAWSGGQGASEQYF,TRBJ2-7,TRBV30,TRBD1,many
TGCAGTGCTAGAGGGAGACTAGCGGGAGTAAGGGTCTACAATGAGCAGTTCTTC,CSARGRLAGVRVYNEQFF,TRBJ2-1,TRBV20-1,TRBD2,few
TGTGCCAGCAGTTTATACGGACAGGGGAGGAATCAGCCCCAGCATTTT,CASSLYGQGRNQPQHF,TRBJ1-5,TRBV28,TRBD1,NA
TGTGCCAGCAGCTCTTGGACAGGAATGATGAACACTGAAGCTTTCTTT,CASSSWTGMMNTEAFF,TRBJ1-1,TRBV11-3,TRBD1,many